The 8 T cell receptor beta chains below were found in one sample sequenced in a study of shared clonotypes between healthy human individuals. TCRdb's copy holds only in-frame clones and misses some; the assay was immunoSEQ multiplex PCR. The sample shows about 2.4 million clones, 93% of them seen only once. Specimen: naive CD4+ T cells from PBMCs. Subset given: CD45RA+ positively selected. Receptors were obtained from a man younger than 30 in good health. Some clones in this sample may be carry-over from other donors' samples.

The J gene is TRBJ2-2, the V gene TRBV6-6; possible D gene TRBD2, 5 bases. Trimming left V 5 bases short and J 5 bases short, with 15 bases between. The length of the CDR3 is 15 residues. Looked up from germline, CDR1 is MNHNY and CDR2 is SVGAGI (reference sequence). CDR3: CASSALLGRTGELFF. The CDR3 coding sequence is TGTGCCAGCAGTGCCCTCCTGGGGAGAACCGGGGAGCTGTTTTTT.

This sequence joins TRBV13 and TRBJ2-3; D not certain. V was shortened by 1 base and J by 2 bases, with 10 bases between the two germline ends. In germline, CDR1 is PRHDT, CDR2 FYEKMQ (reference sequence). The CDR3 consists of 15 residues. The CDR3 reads CASSLVRGNTDTQYF. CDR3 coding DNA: TGTGCCAGCAGCTTAGTGAGAGGAAACACAGATACGCAGTATTTT.

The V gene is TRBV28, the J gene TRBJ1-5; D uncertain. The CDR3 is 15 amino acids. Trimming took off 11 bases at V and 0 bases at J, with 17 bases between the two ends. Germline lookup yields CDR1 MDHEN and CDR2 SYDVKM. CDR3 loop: CACKGPGYSNQPQHF. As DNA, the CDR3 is TGTGCCTGTAAGGGCCCGGGGTATAGCAATCAGCCCCAGCATTTT.

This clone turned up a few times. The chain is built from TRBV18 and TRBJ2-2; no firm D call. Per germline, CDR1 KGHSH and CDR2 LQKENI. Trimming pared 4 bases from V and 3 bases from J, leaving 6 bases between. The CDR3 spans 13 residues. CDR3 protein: CASSRQDTGELFF. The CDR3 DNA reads TGTGCCAGCTCACGCCAGGACACCGGGGAGCTGTTTTTT.

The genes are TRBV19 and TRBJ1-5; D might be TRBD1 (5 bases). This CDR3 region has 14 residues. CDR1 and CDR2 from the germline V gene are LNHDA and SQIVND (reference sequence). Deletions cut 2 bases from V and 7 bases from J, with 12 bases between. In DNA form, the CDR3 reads TGTGCCAGTAGTATAAGGGGTCCGGAGCAGCCCCAGCATTTT. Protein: CASSIRGPEQPQHF.

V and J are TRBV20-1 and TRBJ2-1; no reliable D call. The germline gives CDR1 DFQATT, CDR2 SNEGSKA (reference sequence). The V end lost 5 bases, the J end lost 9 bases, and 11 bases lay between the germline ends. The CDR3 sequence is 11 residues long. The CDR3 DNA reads TGCAGTGCTGAAGGCGGTATTGAGCAGTTCTTC. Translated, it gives CSAEGGIEQFF.

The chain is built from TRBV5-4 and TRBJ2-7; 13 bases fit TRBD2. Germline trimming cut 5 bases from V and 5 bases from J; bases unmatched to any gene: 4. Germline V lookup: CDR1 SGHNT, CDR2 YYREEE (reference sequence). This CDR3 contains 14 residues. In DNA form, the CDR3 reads TGTGCCAGCAGGAGGACTAGCGGGAGTGACGAGCAGTACTTC. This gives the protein CASRRTSGSDEQYF.

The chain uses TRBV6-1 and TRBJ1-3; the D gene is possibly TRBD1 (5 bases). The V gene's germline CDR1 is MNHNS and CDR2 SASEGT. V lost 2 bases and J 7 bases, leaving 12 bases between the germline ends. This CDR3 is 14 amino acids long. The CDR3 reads CASSELPWGNTIYF. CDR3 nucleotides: TGTGCCAGCAGTGAACTCCCATGGGGCAACACCATATATTTT.